Below, 23 T cell receptor beta chains from the same sample are listed, as sequenced in a study of blood T cells in healthy people across ages. Using a J-beta primer mix together with a sample-barcoded 5' primer, a second PCR was run for roughly 7 to 12 cycles. TCRdb re-derived calls from the 5' RACE reads in MiXCR, one entry per CDR3 protein. The data contain 1,100,000 or so distinct CDR3 sequences, 40% to 45% of them singletons. The specimen sequenced was blood. All receptors come from a woman aged 55-70 years in good health.

This chain joins TRBV11-2 and TRBJ2-1; maybe TRBD1 (5 bases). Germline assignment: CDR1 SGHAT and CDR2 FQNNGV. There are 15 residues in the CDR3. V was trimmed by 4 bases and J by 5 bases, leaving 15 bases between them. For the CDR3, the DNA is TGTGCCAGCAGCTCAGGGTCCTCGGCGCACAATGAGCAGTTCTTC. The encoded protein is CASSSGSSAHNEQFF.

The chain uses TRBV4-2 and TRBJ2-1; the D is unclear. The V and J ends lost 1 base and 8 bases respectively, with 6 bases between them. The CDR3 spans 12 residues. Germline-derived CDR1 and CDR2 are LGHNA and YNFKEQ. The CDR3 nucleotides read TGTGCCAGCAGCCAAGTCCTCGATGAGCAGTTCTTC. Translation gives CASSQVLDEQFF.

This rearrangement joins TRBV3-1 to TRBJ2-5; tentatively, D is TRBD2 (5 bases). The CDR3 consists of 17 residues. Germline V gives CDR1 LGHDT, CDR2 YNNKEL (reference sequence). V lost 2 bases and J 1 base, leaving 17 bases between the germline ends. The CDR3 sequence is CASSQRPRAYLQETQYF. The CDR3 nucleotides read TGTGCCAGCAGCCAACGACCGCGGGCATACCTCCAAGAGACCCAGTACTTC.

This clonotype turned up a few times. V usage is TRBV5-1 and J usage is TRBJ1-1; D is ambiguous. CDR3 length equals 13 residues. The V gene lost 0 bases and the J gene lost 8 bases, with 11 bases spanning the gap. Germline V CDR1 and CDR2: SGHRS, YFSETQ. The CDR3 DNA sequence: TGCGCCAGCAGCTTGGGCCGGACTGGAGAAGCTTTCTTT. It encodes CASSLGRTGEAFF.

The genes are TRBV20-1 and TRBJ2-1; no definite D call. Germline V gene data show CDR1 as DFQATT and CDR2 as SNEGSKA (reference sequence). The CDR3 has 14 residues. Trimming took 3 bases from V and 5 from J, leaving 14 bases between them. CDR3 coding DNA: TGCAGTGCTAGTAGGGTGGTGGCGGACAATGAGCAGTTCTTC. Translation: CSASRVVADNEQFF.

The J gene is TRBJ2-5, the V gene TRBV11-2; the D is unclear. The V end lost 2 bases, the J end lost 4 bases, and 17 bases lay between the germline ends. The germline V gene has CDR1 SGHAT and CDR2 FQNNGV. The CDR3 sequence is 16 residues long. The CDR3 region is CASSLRPWGPGETQYF. CDR3 sequence (DNA): TGTGCCAGCAGCTTAAGGCCATGGGGTCCGGGAGAGACCCAGTACTTC.

Concerning this clonotype itself: This may be a read error: a much more frequent sequence differs by one nucleotide. This rearrangement joins TRBV20-1 to TRBJ2-1, with D tentatively TRBD2 (6 bases). The CDR3 totals 13 residues. Germline values: CDR1 DFQATT, CDR2 SNEGSKA (reference sequence). The CDR3 reads CRAGDLAFNEQFF. The CDR3 coding sequence is TGCAGGGCTGGAGATCTAGCGTTTAATGAGCAGTTCTTC.

The V gene is TRBV5-1, the J gene TRBJ2-5; D tentatively reads TRBD1 or TRBD2 (5 bases each). This CDR3 contains 16 residues. Germline assignment: CDR1 SGHRS and CDR2 YFSETQ. V was shortened by 4 bases and J by 4 bases, with 20 bases between the two germline ends. In DNA, the CDR3 is TGCGCCAGCAGCGGGGCCGGGGACCCGGTAGTAGAGACCCAGTACTTC. Its protein is CASSGAGDPVVETQYF.

The chain couples TRBV4-2 to TRBJ2-7; D not certain. Trimming took off 0 bases at V and 3 bases at J, with 9 bases between the two ends. The CDR3 consists of 14 residues. CDR1 and CDR2 from the germline V gene are LGHNA and YNFKEQ. CDR3 region: CASSQETRSYEQYF. The CDR3 DNA is TGTGCCAGCAGCCAAGAGACGAGAAGCTACGAGCAGTACTTC.

This clonotype was recorded a few times. The CDR3 region has the DNA TGTGCCAGCAGTTACTCGGCCAGTTTAGGTCGATCGGAGACCCAGTACTTC. As protein: CASSYSASLGRSETQYF. This chain connects TRBV6-2 or TRBV6-3 to TRBJ2-5; D not certain. V was pared by 0 bases and J by 5 bases, with 19 bases between. The CDR3 runs 17 residues. Per the germline V gene, CDR1 is MNHEY and CDR2 is SVGEGT.

The chain combines TRBV24-1 with TRBJ2-1; 8 bases align to TRBD1. The CDR3 contains 15 residues. V dropped 5 bases and J dropped 4; count of bases not matched to a gene: 6. Germline V lookup: CDR1 KGHDR, CDR2 SFDVKD. CDR3 DNA: TGTGCCACCAGTGGAAGCAGGGGGCATTACAATGAGCAGTTCTTC. Its protein product is CATSGSRGHYNEQFF.

This clonotype was detected only a few times. The rearrangement uses TRBV12-3 or TRBV12-4 and TRBJ2-5; TRBD1 might be the D (7 bases). Trimming removed 4 bases from V and 1 base from J, with 16 bases in between. This CDR3 spans 16 amino acids. The CDR3 region is CASSSPGDRAQETQYF. As DNA, the CDR3 is TGTGCCAGCAGTTCCCCGGGAGACAGGGCCCAAGAGACCCAGTACTTC.

This sequence joins TRBV27 and TRBJ2-7; TRBD1 agrees at 9 bases. This CDR3 region has 13 residues. Germline-derived CDR1 and CDR2 are MNHEY and SMNVEV (reference sequence). J was trimmed by 5 bases and V by 5 bases; bases with no gene match: 4. DNA for the CDR3: TGTGCCAGCAGTGGACAGGGGAGGGACGAGCAGTACTTC. Its protein is CASSGQGRDEQYF.

The chain uses TRBV10-3 and TRBJ2-7; either TRBD1 or TRBD2 may supply D (5 bases each). V lost 4 bases and J lost 0, with 10 bases in between. The CDR3 covers 14 residues. Germline CDR1 reads ENHRY; CDR2 reads SYGVKD. DNA for the CDR3: TGTGCCATCAGTGGGGGACGGAGCTCCTACGAGCAGTACTTC. This gives the protein CAISGGRSSYEQYF.

The chain links TRBV20-1 to TRBJ2-3; D possibly corresponds to TRBD1 (5 bases). Germline CDR1 is DFQATT and CDR2 is SNEGSKA (reference sequence). Trimming took 0 bases from V and 1 from J, leaving 17 bases between them. The CDR3 sequence is 17 residues long. The DNA of the CDR3 is TGCAGTGCTAGAGACTGGGGCTCGGTGAGCGGCACAGATACGCAGTATTTT. It yields the protein CSARDWGSVSGTDTQYF.

This chain links TRBV2 with TRBJ2-7, with D uncertain. Deletions cut 5 bases from V and 2 bases from J, with 13 bases between. The CDR3 is made up of 14 amino acids. The V gene's germline CDR1 is SNHLY and CDR2 FYNNEI. The CDR3 sequence is CASSPRRSTYEQYF. The DNA of the CDR3 is TGTGCCAGCAGTCCGCGTAGGAGTACCTACGAGCAGTACTTC.

This rearrangement joins TRBV21-1 to TRBJ2-5. The DNA matches TRBJ2-4 better at its end, which makes the J call doubtful. TRBV21-1 is reported as a pseudogene. The length of the CDR3 is 13 residues. CDR3 coding DNA: TGTGCCAGCAGCAATCCCAGGTCTTTCATTCAGTACTTC. Protein: CASSNPRSFIQYF.

This clonotype appeared many times. This chain connects TRBV27 to TRBJ2-7; 8 bases agree with TRBD1. CDR1 is MNHEY and CDR2 is SMNVEV in the germline V gene (reference sequence). The CDR3 is 16 residues long. J gave up 5 bases and V 1 base, and 10 bases lay outside the gene matches. DNA for the CDR3: TGTGCCAGCAGTTTATATCCGGCGGACAGGGACAACGAGCAGTACTTC. Translating it yields CASSLYPADRDNEQYF.

This clonotype was seen a few times. The chain carries TRBV6-5 and TRBJ2-3, with D unclear. The CDR3 is 14 residues long. Germline-derived CDR1 and CDR2 are MNHEY and SVGAGI. V shed 2 bases and J shed 4 bases, with 10 bases lying between them. CDR3: CASSYSPGADTQYF. CDR3 bases: TGTGCCAGCAGTTACAGCCCGGGTGCAGATACGCAGTATTTT.

The CDR3 region has the DNA TGTGCCAGCAGCTTCAACAGGGGTCGAAATGAGCAGTTCTTC. Translated: CASSFNRGRNEQFF. The chain links TRBV7-9 to TRBJ2-1; TRBD1 matches 7 bases. Germline V gene lookup returns CDR1 SEHNR and CDR2 FQNEAQ (reference sequence). The CDR3 runs 14 residues. The ends lost 3 bases at V and 7 bases at J; junction bases unmatched: 6.

This chain connects TRBV20-1 to TRBJ2-7, with 11 bases that match TRBD2. CDR3 length equals 15 residues. Germline V gives CDR1 DFQATT, CDR2 SNEGSKA (reference sequence). The trim removed 3 bases at V and 1 base at J, leaving 5 bases unmatched. This CDR3 reads CSASETSGVSYEQYF. CDR3 nucleotides: TGCAGTGCTAGCGAGACTAGCGGGGTTTCCTACGAGCAGTACTTC.

Only one count was recorded for this clonotype. The chain links TRBV11-2 to TRBJ2-5; TRBD1 matches at 11 bases. Germline loops: CDR1 SGHAT, CDR2 FQNNGV. The J segment lost 5 bases and the V segment lost 1 base, leaving 6 bases of the junction unmatched. CDR3 length: 16 amino acids. In nucleotides, the CDR3 is TGTGCCAGCAGCTTAGCCCGGACAGGGGGCCAGGAGACCCAGTACTTC. Its protein is CASSLARTGGQETQYF. Complete variable domain (other parts from reference TRBV11-2 and TRBJ2-5): EAGVAQSPRYKIIEKRQSVAFWCNPISGHATLYWYQQILGQGPKLLIQFQNNGVVDDSQLPKDRFSAERLKGVDSTLKIQPAKLEDSAVYLCASSLARTGGQETQYFGPGTRLLVL.

V gene TRBV5-1 combines with J gene TRBJ2-7; 7 bases fit TRBD1. Germline V CDR1 and CDR2: SGHRS, YFSETQ. The J segment lost 7 bases and the V segment lost 2 bases, leaving 12 bases of the junction unmatched. CDR3 size: 15 residues. CDR3 residues: CASSLTGQRVSEQYF. Written as DNA, the CDR3 is TGCGCCAGCAGCTTAACGGGACAGAGGGTGAGTGAGCAGTACTTC.